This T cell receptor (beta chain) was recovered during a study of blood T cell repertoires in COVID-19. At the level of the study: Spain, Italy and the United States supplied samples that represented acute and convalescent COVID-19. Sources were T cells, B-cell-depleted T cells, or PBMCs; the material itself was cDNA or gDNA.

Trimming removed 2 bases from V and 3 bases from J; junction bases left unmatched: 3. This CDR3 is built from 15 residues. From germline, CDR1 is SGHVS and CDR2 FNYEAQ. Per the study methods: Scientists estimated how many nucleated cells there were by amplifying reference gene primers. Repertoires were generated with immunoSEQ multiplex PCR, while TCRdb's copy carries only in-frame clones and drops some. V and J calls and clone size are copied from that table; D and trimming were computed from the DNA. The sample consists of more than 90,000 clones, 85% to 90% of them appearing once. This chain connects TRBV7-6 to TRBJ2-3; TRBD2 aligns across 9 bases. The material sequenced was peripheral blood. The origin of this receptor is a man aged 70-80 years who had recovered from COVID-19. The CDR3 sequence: CASSLLAGETDTQYF. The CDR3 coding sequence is TGTGCCAGCAGCTTATTAGCGGGGGAAACAGATACGCAGTATTTT. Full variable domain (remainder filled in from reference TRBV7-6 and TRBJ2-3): GAGVSQSPRYKVTKRGQDVALRCDPISGHVSLYWYRQALGQGPEFLTYFNYEAQQDKSGLPNDRFSAERPEGSISTLTIQRTEQRDSAMYRCASSLLAGETDTQYFGPGTRLTVL.